The 20 T cell receptor beta chains presented below share a single source sample, sequenced in a study of blood T cell repertoires in COVID-19. Produced via immunoSEQ multiplex PCR; TCRdb's table is partial and in-frame only. The sample has roughly 300,000 clones, approximately 85% seen once. Material: peripheral blood. Receptors originate from a human donor in a cohort sampled during active COVID-19.

The genes are TRBV6-1 and TRBJ2-3; 12 bases align to TRBD2. V lost 0 bases to trimming and J lost 2 bases; unmatched junction nucleotides: 3. The CDR3 extends over 17 amino acids. CDR1 is MNHNS and CDR2 is SASEGT in the germline V gene. The CDR3 is CASSEAASGGDTDTQYF. The CDR3 DNA reads TGTGCCAGCAGTGAAGCGGCTAGCGGGGGGGACACAGATACGCAGTATTTT.

The V gene is TRBV10-3, the J gene TRBJ1-1; 7 bases map to TRBD1. Germline CDR1 ENHRY, CDR2 SYGVKD. Trimming at V came to 0 bases and at J to 0 bases, leaving 4 bases not matched to a gene. There are 16 residues in the CDR3. Written as DNA, the CDR3 is TGTGCCATCAGTGAGTCCGGGACAGCCCTGAACACTGAAGCTTTCTTT. Its protein is CAISESGTALNTEAFF.

The rearrangement links TRBV7-3 to TRBJ2-1; D remains unclear. The CDR3 extends over 13 amino acids. Per the germline V gene, CDR1 is SGHTA and CDR2 is FQGTGA. V was trimmed by 5 bases and J by 10 bases, leaving 15 bases between them. The CDR3 DNA reads TGTGCCAGCAGCCCTAGGTCCTTCGGGGAGCAGTTCTTC. Its translation is CASSPRSFGEQFF.

The chain couples TRBV20-1 to TRBJ2-5; D is uncertain. Germline-derived CDR1 and CDR2 are DFQATT and SNEGSKA (reference sequence). V lost 6 bases and J lost 4, with 9 bases in between. CDR3 length equals 11 residues. CDR3 DNA: TGCAGTGCCACTGGGCGAGAGACCCAGTACTTC. Amino acid sequence: CSATGRETQYF.

This chain links TRBV15 with TRBJ1-2; D remains unclear. The CDR3 is 13 residues long. The ends were cut back, 0 bases at V and 6 bases at J, with 8 bases in the middle. CDR1 is LNHNV and CDR2 is YYDKDF in the germline V gene (reference sequence). The chain's CDR3 is CATSRDQEDGYTF. CDR3 sequence (DNA): TGTGCCACCAGCAGAGATCAAGAGGATGGCTACACCTTC.

The chain combines TRBV24-1 with TRBJ2-2, with D perhaps TRBD1 (6 bases). The CDR3 sequence is 15 residues long. Germline V gene lookup returns CDR1 KGHDR and CDR2 SFDVKD. Trimming left V 5 bases short and J 4 bases short, with 13 bases between. The CDR3 sequence: CATSVGQTSTGELFF. As DNA, the CDR3 is TGTGCCACCAGTGTCGGACAGACAAGCACCGGGGAGCTGTTTTTT.

The gene calls are TRBV7-3 and TRBJ1-6, with TRBD1 as a possible D gene (5 bases). V was shortened by 3 bases and J by 4 bases, with 13 bases between the two germline ends. Germline V gives CDR1 SGHTA, CDR2 FQGTGA. The CDR3 runs to 16 residues. This chain's CDR3 is CASSLGGDLYNSPLHF. The DNA of the CDR3 is TGTGCCAGCAGCTTGGGAGGGGACTTATATAATTCACCCCTCCACTTT. Full variable domain (outside the CDR3, taken from reference TRBV7-3 and TRBJ1-6): GAGVSQTPSNKVTEKGKYVELRCDPISGHTALYWYRQSLGQGPEFLIYFQGTGAADDSGLPNDRFFAVRPEGSVSTLKIQRTERGDSAVYLCASSLGGDLYNSPLHFGNGTRLTVT.

The V gene is TRBV27, the J gene TRBJ2-7; D might be TRBD1 (5 bases). In germline, CDR1 is MNHEY, CDR2 SMNVEV (reference sequence). The V and J ends lost 4 bases and 3 bases respectively, with 22 bases between them. The CDR3 runs 17 residues. This chain's CDR3 is CASSSRARGRGNYEQYF. CDR3 coding DNA: TGTGCCAGCAGTTCCCGGGCTAGGGGAAGGGGCAACTACGAGCAGTACTTC.

CDR3 nucleotides: TGTGCCTGGAATATCGGGGGGAGCACAGATACGCAGTATTTT. Amino acid sequence: CAWNIGGSTDTQYF. The chain employs TRBV30 and TRBJ2-3; TRBD2 matches at 7 bases. CDR3 length equals 14 residues. The germline gives CDR1 GTSNPN, CDR2 SVGIG (reference sequence). The V segment lost 4 bases and the J segment 0 bases; nucleotides outside the gene matches: 4. The full variable domain, in which reference TRBV30 and TRBJ2-3 provide the parts outside the CDR3, is SQTIHQWPATLVQPVGSPLSLECTVEGTSNPNLYWYRQAAGRGLQLLFYSVGIGQISSEVPQNLSASRPQDRQFILSSKKLLLSDSGFYLCAWNIGGSTDTQYFGPGTRLTVL.

V usage is TRBV27 and J usage is TRBJ1-5, with 9 bases fitting TRBD1. Trimming cost V 2 bases and J 6 bases; bases outside gene matches: 8. The CDR3 spans 16 residues. Germline CDR1 is MNHEY and CDR2 is SMNVEV (reference sequence). The CDR3 region has the DNA TGTGCCAGCAGTTTAGGGGCCGGGACAGGGAGTCAGCCCCAGCATTTT. As protein: CASSLGAGTGSQPQHF.

CDR3 protein: CASGSPDRGFTEAFF. Here the CDR3 DNA reads TGTGCTAGTGGTTCCCCGGACAGGGGCTTCACTGAAGCTTTCTTT. J is TRBJ1-1 and V is TRBV12-5; TRBD1 aligns across 9 bases. The V and J ends lost 4 bases and 4 bases, in that order; junction bases with no gene match: 7. CDR1 LGHNT and CDR2 FRNRAP come from the germline V gene. The CDR3 contains 15 residues.

This clone occurred once. The V gene is TRBV18, the J gene TRBJ1-1, with unresolved D. V shed 10 bases and J shed 1 base, with 7 bases lying between them. The germline V gene has CDR1 KGHSH and CDR2 LQKENI. The CDR3 has 11 residues. The CDR3 DNA is TGTGCCACTGGCGGGAACACTGAAGCTTTCTTT. As protein: CATGGNTEAFF.

V is TRBV28 and J is TRBJ1-5; 9 bases are a match to TRBD1. The CDR3 sequence is 12 residues long. V dropped 6 bases and J dropped 7; count of bases not matched to a gene: 1. Looked up from germline, CDR1 is MDHEN and CDR2 is SYDVKM. Written as DNA, the CDR3 is TGTGCCAGCAGGACAGGGGGACAGCCCCAGCATTTT. As protein: CASRTGGQPQHF.

The chain employs TRBV9 and TRBJ2-2; TRBD1 might be the D (5 bases). CDR1 is SGDLS, CDR2 YYNGEE, per germline. Trimming shortened V by 0 bases and J by 1 base, and 10 bases separated the two germline ends. The CDR3 is 16 residues long. The CDR3 DNA sequence: TGTGCCAGCAGCGTAGGTAGACAGAGGAACACCGGGGAGCTGTTTTTT. This encodes CASSVGRQRNTGELFF.

The V gene is TRBV18, the J gene TRBJ2-7; 10 nucleotides align to TRBD1. Germline-derived CDR1 and CDR2 are KGHSH and LQKENI. The V gene end was trimmed by 2 bases and the J gene end by 2 bases; junction bases not matched to a gene: 3. The CDR3 spans 15 residues. CDR3 protein: CASSPGQGVPYEQYF. The CDR3 nucleotides read TGTGCCAGCTCACCAGGACAGGGGGTACCCTACGAGCAGTACTTC. Filled out from reference TRBV18 and TRBJ2-7, the complete variable domain reads NAGVMQNPRHLVRRRGQEARLRCSPMKGHSHVYWYRQLPEEGLKFMVYLQKENIIDESGMPKERFSAEFPKEGPSILRIQQVVRGDSAAYFCASSPGQGVPYEQYFGPGTRLTVT.

The count of this clone is one. This chain links TRBV19 with TRBJ1-1; no definite D call. From germline, CDR1 is LNHDA and CDR2 SQIVND (reference sequence). V dropped 5 bases and J dropped 7 bases, with 11 bases sitting between them. This CDR3 has 12 residues. For the CDR3, the DNA is TGTGCCAGTAGTCCCGAGACTGATGAAGCTTTCTTT. Translated: CASSPETDEAFF.

This rearrangement joins TRBV18 to TRBJ1-4; possibly TRBD1 for D (6 bases). Germline V lookup: CDR1 KGHSH, CDR2 LQKENI. V gave up 8 bases and J gave up 4 bases, with 17 bases separating them. This CDR3 contains 15 residues. The CDR3 DNA reads TGTGCCAGCGCGGAAACAGGGCTGGGTAATGAAAAACTGTTTTTT. Its protein product is CASAETGLGNEKLFF.

The chain carries TRBV24-1 and TRBJ1-1; 7 bases map to TRBD1. With V trimmed by 1 base and J by 1 base, 2 bases remained unmatched. There are 15 residues in the CDR3. The germline V gene has CDR1 KGHDR and CDR2 SFDVKD. The CDR3 loop reads CATSDFGDRNTEAFF. The DNA of the CDR3 is TGTGCCACCAGTGATTTTGGGGACAGGAACACTGAAGCTTTCTTT.

The chain uses TRBV5-6 and TRBJ2-1, with 7 bases fitting TRBD2. The CDR3 spans 16 residues. Looked up from germline, CDR1 is SGHDT and CDR2 is YYEEEE. V was clipped by 3 bases and J by 2 bases; unmatched bases: 8. The chain's CDR3 is CASSSPRGGAYNEQFF. CDR3 nucleotides: TGTGCCAGCAGCTCACCCCGCGGGGGTGCCTACAATGAGCAGTTCTTC. Full variable domain (outside the CDR3, taken from reference TRBV5-6 and TRBJ2-1): DAGVTQSPTHLIKTRGQQVTLRCSPKSGHDTVSWYQQALGQGPQFIFQYYEEEERQRGNFPDRFSGHQFPNYSSELNVNALLLGDSALYLCASSSPRGGAYNEQFFGPGTRLTVL.

CDR3 in amino acids: CASSLVGGGAMSLSTDTQYF. CDR3 coding DNA: TGCGCCAGCAGCTTGGTTGGCGGGGGGGCCATGTCCCTTAGCACAGATACGCAGTATTTT. The chain couples TRBV5-1 to TRBJ2-3, with TRBD2 matching 9 bases. The CDR3 has 20 residues. V lost 0 bases and J lost 0; bases outside the gene matches: 14. Germline assignment: CDR1 SGHRS and CDR2 YFSETQ.